This record looks at one TCR beta chain sequence and its context. Its antigen remains unidentified. This same CDR3 is encoded by further DNA sequences in the sample. These data originate in a study of T cell responses to AZD1222 COVID-19 vaccine. Findings and limits, study-wide: Clonal diversity was possibly underestimated, and the donors were mostly white British, with more females. Repertoires were collected only later (after the peak T cell response had occurred).

Only in-frame clones appear in the TCRdb table, and some are missing; sequencing was by immunoSEQ multiplex PCR. This table holds around 150,000 clones, 92% found once. Germline values: CDR1 SEHNR, CDR2 FQNEAQ (reference sequence). The V and J ends lost 5 bases and 4 bases, in that order; junction bases with no gene match: 7. The CDR3 totals 15 residues. The source of this sequence is an adult who received the AZD1222 COVID-19 vaccine. The sequencing here drew on peripheral blood, taken 28 days after the second AZD1222 dose. The rearrangement links TRBV7-9 to TRBJ2-1; TRBD1 aligns across 8 bases. The CDR3 sequence: CASSLGQGAYNEQFF. The CDR3 DNA sequence: TGTGCCAGCAGCCTAGGACAGGGCGCGTACAATGAGCAGTTCTTC. Using reference TRBV7-9 and TRBJ2-1 for the parts outside the CDR3, the full variable domain is DTGVSQNPRHKITKRGQNVTFRCDPISEHNRLYWYRQTLGQGPEFLTYFQNEAQLEKSRLLSDRFSAERPKGSFSTLEIQRTEQGDSAMYLCASSLGQGAYNEQFFGPGTRLTVL.